The present T cell receptor (beta chain) was sequenced within a study of T-cell memory formation after mild COVID-19. Each CDR3 protein gets one entry after TCRdb re-called the 5' RACE reads with MiXCR. The data show around 340,000 distinct CDR3 sequences, with under 15% seen just once and 20% to 25% held by the top ten. The CDR3 length is 20 residues. Trimming took off 1 base at V and 2 bases at J, with 26 bases between the two ends. Germline V gives CDR1 MGHRA, CDR2 YSYEKL. The chain joins TRBV4-1 to TRBJ1-2; possible D gene TRBD1, 5 bases. The source material was PBMCs or a T cell subset sorted from them (not recorded which). This receptor was taken from a man between 18 and 29 years old who had mild COVID-19 (a few samples of this study predate the infection). Cell type and time point are not known. CDR3 sequence (DNA): TGCGCCAGCAGCCAAGGTTTGAAGGGGAGTTTCGGCAGGTCGAACTATGGCTACACCTTC. It is translated as CASSQGLKGSFGRSNYGYTF.